The 27 T cell receptor beta chains below were found in one sample sequenced in a study of blood T cell repertoires in COVID-19. Some clones are missing from TCRdb's copy, which holds only in-frame ones; the method was immunoSEQ multiplex PCR. The sample includes just under 65,000 clones, 75% to 80% seen only once; the top ten take approximately 55%. Sequencing input: peripheral blood. These receptor sequences come from a woman older than 75 with acute or convalescent COVID-19.

The genes are TRBV5-4 and TRBJ2-5, with D maybe TRBD1 (6 bases). CDR1 is SGHNT, CDR2 YYREEE, per germline (reference sequence). The CDR3 runs 14 residues. Trimming cost V 4 bases and J 7 bases, with 17 bases left between them. The CDR3 nucleotides read TGTGCCAGCAGCATGGGGGCTAGCCTGGCGACCCAGTACTTC. Translation gives CASSMGASLATQYF.

The chain recombines TRBV3-1 (or the pseudogene TRBV3-2) with TRBJ1-1; D is possibly TRBD1 (6 bases). The CDR3 length is 13 residues. Germline CDR1 and CDR2: LGHDT and YNNKEL (reference sequence). Trimming stripped 2 bases from V and 7 bases from J, with 11 bases between. CDR3 coding DNA: TGTGCCAGCAGCCAACGGGGGGCAGGTGAAGCTTTCTTT. Translation: CASSQRGAGEAFF.

J is TRBJ2-3 and V is TRBV11-2; TRBD1 agrees at 9 bases. Germline CDR1 is SGHAT and CDR2 is FQNNGV. The length of the CDR3 is 15 residues. Trimming at V came to 4 bases and at J to 8 bases, leaving 10 bases not matched to a gene. The CDR3 is CASSSSGTGHVTQYF. The CDR3 DNA sequence: TGTGCCAGCAGCTCCTCCGGGACAGGGCACGTTACGCAGTATTTT.

This chain connects TRBV28 to TRBJ2-2; perhaps TRBD1 as D (5 bases). V shed 4 bases and J shed 3 bases, with 15 bases lying between them. CDR3 length: 16 residues. Germline V gives CDR1 MDHEN, CDR2 SYDVKM. The CDR3 protein is CASSSVVGRYTGELFF. The CDR3 DNA sequence: TGTGCCAGCAGTTCAGTAGTGGGGCGGTACACCGGGGAGCTGTTTTTT.

The J gene is TRBJ2-2, the V gene TRBV5-1; the match to TRBD1 covers 11 bases. The CDR3 is made up of 15 amino acids. Germline CDR1 and CDR2: SGHRS and YFSETQ. The ends lost 3 bases at V and 6 bases at J; junction bases unmatched: 4. The CDR3 region has the DNA TGCGCCAGCAGCTACCGGGACAGGGGGTCCGGGGAGCTGTTTTTT. Translated: CASSYRDRGSGELFF.

The chain couples TRBV29-1 to TRBJ1-1; no definite D call. Looked up from germline, CDR1 is SQVTM and CDR2 is ANQGSEA. The CDR3 length is 11 residues. Trimming cost V 7 bases and J 5 bases, with 11 bases left between them. The CDR3 loop reads CSAAVETEAFF. CDR3 in DNA: TGCAGCGCCGCTGTGGAGACTGAAGCTTTCTTT.

CDR3 DNA sequence: TGTGCCAGCTCACCAACCGTAGATTCTACTAACTATGGCTACACCTTC. Its protein product is CASSPTVDSTNYGYTF. The J gene is TRBJ1-2, the V gene TRBV18; D uncertain. V dropped 2 bases and J dropped 0 bases, with 13 bases sitting between them. Per germline, CDR1 KGHSH and CDR2 LQKENI. The CDR3 totals 16 residues.

V and J are TRBV19 and TRBJ2-2; 10 nucleotides line up with TRBD2. V shed 9 bases and J 7 bases; nucleotides not matched to a gene: 14. Germline CDR1 reads LNHDA; CDR2 reads SQIVND (reference sequence). The CDR3 has 16 amino acids. The CDR3 loop reads CASRGAGGPKVGELFF. The CDR3 DNA sequence: TGTGCCAGCCGAGGAGCGGGAGGGCCTAAGGTCGGGGAGCTGTTTTTT.

The CDR3 loop reads CASSVVAGSYNEQFF. The CDR3 nucleotides are TGCGCCAGCAGCGTTGTGGCGGGCTCCTACAATGAGCAGTTCTTC. This rearrangement joins TRBV5-1 to TRBJ2-1; D is perhaps TRBD2 (5 bases). Trimming pared 4 bases from V and 0 bases from J, leaving 11 bases between. CDR1 is SGHRS and CDR2 is YFSETQ in the germline V gene. The CDR3 consists of 15 residues.

The rearrangement links TRBV6-2 or TRBV6-3 to TRBJ2-7, with 8 positions matching TRBD1. The CDR3 has 16 residues. The V gene end was trimmed by 5 bases and the J gene end by 5 bases; junction bases not matched to a gene: 14. The germline V gene encodes CDR1 MNHEY and CDR2 SVGEGT. The CDR3 sequence is CASSLQGTGLMHEQYF. CDR3 coding DNA: TGTGCCAGCAGTCTACAAGGGACAGGTCTAATGCACGAGCAGTACTTC.

J is TRBJ2-1 and V is TRBV5-1; 10 bases align to TRBD1. The CDR3 sequence is 18 residues long. Trimming removed 1 base from V and 4 bases from J; junction bases left unmatched: 11. Germline V CDR1 and CDR2: SGHRS, YFSETQ. The CDR3 DNA is TGCGCCAGCAGCTTGACCGCTTGGACAGGGGGAGTTTACAATGAGCAGTTCTTC. Protein sequence: CASSLTAWTGGVYNEQFF.

The sample holds one count of this clone. The chain uses TRBV9 and TRBJ1-1, with TRBD1 matching over 7 bases. Per germline, CDR1 SGDLS and CDR2 YYNGEE. The V segment lost 3 bases and the J segment 10 bases; nucleotides outside the gene matches: 12. The CDR3 runs 14 residues. The CDR3 loop reads CASSGQGRMEGAFF. CDR3 DNA: TGTGCCAGCAGCGGACAGGGAAGGATGGAGGGAGCTTTCTTT.

Written as DNA, the CDR3 is TGTGCCAGCTCACCCGTTACAGGGGCGAACACTGAAGCTTTCTTT. Translated, it gives CASSPVTGANTEAFF. The rearrangement joins TRBV18 to TRBJ1-1; 7 bases agree with TRBD1. Germline CDR1 and CDR2: KGHSH and LQKENI. The CDR3 loop spans 15 amino acids. With V trimmed by 3 bases and J by 1 base, 5 bases remained unmatched. The complete variable domain, with remaining parts taken from reference TRBV18 and TRBJ1-1, reads NAGVMQNPRHLVRRRGQEARLRCSPMKGHSHVYWYRQLPEEGLKFMVYLQKENIIDESGMPKERFSAEFPKEGPSILRIQQVVRGDSAAYFCASSPVTGANTEAFFGQGTRLTVV.

V and J are TRBV18 and TRBJ1-1, with 10 bases identical to TRBD1. V lost 6 bases to trimming and J lost 5 bases; unmatched junction nucleotides: 6. Germline assignment: CDR1 KGHSH and CDR2 LQKENI. The CDR3 runs to 14 residues. CDR3 in amino acids: CASSPGQGNTEAFF. Written as DNA, the CDR3 is TGTGCCAGCTCGCCGGGACAGGGGAATACTGAAGCTTTCTTT.

The genes are TRBV5-1 and TRBJ1-1; a possible D gene is TRBD1 (6 bases). Trimming removed 2 bases at V and 7 bases at J, with 6 bases between. Germline lookup yields CDR1 SGHRS and CDR2 YFSETQ. The CDR3 has 11 amino acids. The CDR3 loop reads CASSLGGEAFF. For the CDR3, the DNA is TGCGCCAGCAGCTTAGGGGGTGAAGCTTTCTTT.

This CDR3 reads CASSLGQENGYTF. CDR3 DNA sequence: TGTGCCAGCAGTTTGGGACAGGAGAATGGCTACACCTTC. V is TRBV6-5 and J is TRBJ1-2, with 8 bases that match TRBD1. This CDR3 is 13 amino acids long. V gave up 4 bases and J gave up 6 bases; unmatched junction bases: 4. Germline CDR1 reads MNHEY; CDR2 reads SVGAGI.

The rearrangement joins TRBV25-1 to TRBJ2-7, with 7 bases identical to TRBD2. V trimming: 6 bases; J trimming: 5 bases; junction bases outside the gene matches: 13. The CDR3 is 15 residues long. The germline V gene encodes CDR1 MGHDK and CDR2 SYGVNS. The CDR3 sequence: CASRRPLAEFNEQYF. The DNA of the CDR3 is TGTGCCAGCAGGAGGCCCCTAGCGGAATTCAACGAGCAGTACTTC.

The gene calls are TRBV10-2 and TRBJ2-7, with D maybe TRBD2 (6 bases). Trimming took off 6 bases at V and 0 bases at J, with 12 bases between the two ends. The germline gives CDR1 WSHSY, CDR2 SAAADI. The CDR3 has 14 amino acids. The CDR3 region has the DNA TGCGCCAGCAGGGGTCGGGGGAGCTCCTACGAGCAGTACTTC. Residues: CASRGRGSSYEQYF.

The V gene is TRBV5-6, the J gene TRBJ2-7; 10 bases map to TRBD2. The CDR3 is 15 amino acids. The germline CDR1 and CDR2 sequences are SGHDT and YYEEEE. Germline trimming cut 3 bases from V and 0 bases from J; bases unmatched to any gene: 3. CDR3 nucleotides: TGTGCCAGCAGCTATGGACTAGCGGTCTCCTACGAGCAGTACTTC. Protein: CASSYGLAVSYEQYF.

The table lists this clone with a few counts. The rearrangement joins TRBV7-2 to TRBJ2-1; TRBD1 is a possible D gene (5 bases). This CDR3 comprises 15 residues. Germline assignment: CDR1 SGHTA and CDR2 FQGNSA. Trimming stripped 5 bases from V and 4 bases from J, with 15 bases between. In DNA, the CDR3 is TGTGCCAGCAGCAGGCAGGGTCCCCCGTACAATGAGCAGTTCTTC. Protein: CASSRQGPPYNEQFF. Full variable domain (outside the CDR3, taken from reference TRBV7-2 and TRBJ2-1): GAGVSQSPSNKVTEKGKDVELRCDPISGHTALYWYRQSLGQGLEFLIYFQGNSAPDKSGLPSDRFSAERTGGSVSTLTIQRTQQEDSAVYLCASSRQGPPYNEQFFGPGTRLTVL.

V and J are TRBV19 and TRBJ2-7; TRBD2 agrees at 10 bases. Germline lookup yields CDR1 LNHDA and CDR2 SQIVND (reference sequence). V lost 4 bases and J lost 0; bases outside the gene matches: 6. The length of the CDR3 is 16 residues. The CDR3 DNA reads TGTGCCAGTAGTACCCAGCGGGAGGGCCCCTCCTACGAGCAGTACTTC. Its translation: CASSTQREGPSYEQYF.

The chain links TRBV24-1 to TRBJ2-3, with 8 bases matching TRBD2. The trim removed 2 bases at V and 8 bases at J, leaving 17 bases unmatched. The CDR3 runs 18 residues. CDR1 and CDR2 (germline): KGHDR, SFDVKD. The DNA for the CDR3 is TGTGCCACCAGTGATTCCGGACCTAGGGGAGCGGGAGTGGGTACGCAGTATTTT. Translating gives CATSDSGPRGAGVGTQYF.

The genes are TRBV28 and TRBJ1-1, with TRBD1 as a possible D gene (6 bases). V lost 8 bases and J lost 0, with 16 bases in between. The CDR3 runs 15 residues. Germline V gene sequence: CDR1 MDHEN, CDR2 SYDVKM. CDR3 in amino acids: CASPPRGKMNTEAFF. Here the CDR3 DNA reads TGTGCCAGCCCCCCCAGGGGTAAGATGAACACTGAAGCTTTCTTT. The variable domain in full, with the rest retrieved from reference TRBV28 and TRBJ1-1, is DVKVTQSSRYLVKRTGEKVFLECVQDMDHENMFWYRQDPGLGLRLIYFSYDVKMKEKGDIPEGYSVSREKKERFSLILESASTNQTSMYLCASPPRGKMNTEAFFGQGTRLTVV.

The chain has TRBV29-1 and TRBJ1-2; 8 bases agree with TRBD1. In germline, CDR1 is SQVTM, CDR2 ANQGSEA. This CDR3 region has 13 residues. Germline trimming cut 6 bases from V and 2 bases from J; bases unmatched to any gene: 5. The CDR3 loop reads CSVRTGQNYGYTF. CDR3 nucleotides: TGCAGCGTAAGGACAGGGCAAAACTATGGCTACACCTTC.

V usage is TRBV2 and J usage is TRBJ2-1; 8 nucleotides line up with TRBD1. The CDR3 extends over 15 amino acids. Losses at the gene ends were 3 bases for V and 2 bases for J; bases not matched to a gene: 3. Germline CDR1 SNHLY, CDR2 FYNNEI. CDR3 bases: TGTGCCAGCAGTGAGACAGGGGTTGCCTACAATGAGCAGTTCTTC. Amino acid sequence: CASSETGVAYNEQFF.

This clone was found a few times. The chain is built from TRBV27 and TRBJ2-7, with 7 nucleotides matching TRBD1. CDR1 MNHEY and CDR2 SMNVEV come from the germline V gene (reference sequence). The CDR3 extends over 14 amino acids. Germline trimming cut 10 bases from V and 2 bases from J; bases unmatched to any gene: 11. The DNA for the CDR3 is TGTGCCAACCCACTCACAGGGGTGGCCTACGAGCAGTACTTC. As protein: CANPLTGVAYEQYF.

This clone was observed a few times. The genes are TRBV3-1 (or the pseudogene TRBV3-2) and TRBJ2-7; 9 bases are shared with TRBD2. Germline values: CDR1 LGHDT, CDR2 YNNKEL (reference sequence). J lost 7 bases, V lost 4 bases, and 5 bases had no gene match. The CDR3 is 13 amino acids. CDR3 in DNA: TGTGCCAGCAGCCTGACTAGCGGTCTAGAGCAGTACTTC. It codes for CASSLTSGLEQYF.